The rows below give T cell receptor beta chains drawn from one sample of a study of cytomegalovirus exposure and HLA in healthy donors. Repertoires were generated with immunoSEQ multiplex PCR, while TCRdb's copy carries only in-frame clones and drops some. The sample holds around 120,000 clones, roughly 89% seen once. Sequenced sample: PBMCs. The origin of the receptors is a woman aged 18-29 years in good health and CMV-seronegative. The CDR3 runs from the conserved cysteine through the conserved F or W. The order of the fields is D gene, V gene, clone size, CDR3 length, J gene, CDR3 DNA, CDR3 protein. D genes are given only for firm matches. Some rows have no size entry. The others give once, few or many, or a class for an expanded clone.

TRBD1,TRBV19,NA,13,TRBJ2-7,TGTGCCAGTAGTAACGGACAGGGCTACGAGCAGTACTTC,CASSNGQGYEQYF
NA,TRBV28,NA,13,TRBJ2-7,TGTGCCAGCAGTTTTGGCAGTCCCTACGAGCAGTACTTC,CASSFGSPYEQYF
TRBD1,TRBV6-6,NA,16,TRBJ2-5,TGTGCCAGCAGGAACGAGGGACAGGGGGCGGCAGAGACCCAGTACTTC,CASRNEGQGAAETQYF
TRBD1,TRBV10-3,once,14,TRBJ2-1,TGTGCCATCAGTCCGGGACAGGGGGGGCATGAGCAGTTCTTC,CAISPGQGGHEQFF
TRBD2,TRBV5-1,NA,16,TRBJ2-1,TGCGCCAGCAGCTTGGGGGTGCTAGCGGGAGCGGAGGAGCAGTTCTTC,CASSLGVLAGAEEQFF
NA,TRBV2,NA,15,TRBJ1-4,TGTGCCAGCAGTGACGAGCGGAATACTAATGAAAAACTGTTTTTT,CASSDERNTNEKLFF
NA,TRBV2,NA,13,TRBJ1-4,TGTGCCAGCAGGGCGATAGTGGAGGAAAAACTGTTTTTT,CASRAIVEEKLFF
NA,TRBV5-1,NA,17,TRBJ1-1,TGCGCCAGCAGCTCTGACCCGACAGGCTTGTTCGGCCCCGCGACTTTCTTT,CASSSDPTGLFGPATFF
NA,TRBV7-3,NA,14,TRBJ2-1,TGTGCCAGCAGCCACGGACAGCTCGCCAATGAGCAGTTCTTC,CASSHGQLANEQFF
NA,TRBV30,NA,12,TRBJ2-7,TGTGCCTGGAGGTGGGAGCGTGGCGAGCAGTACTTC,CAWRWERGEQYF
NA,TRBV7-3,NA,15,TRBJ2-3,TGTGCCAGCAGCCCCTTCGGAGGGGTTCCAGATACGCAGTATTTT,CASSPFGGVPDTQYF
NA,TRBV28,NA,13,TRBJ2-4,TGTGCCAGCAGTTTCGCTTCGGGGAACATTCAGTACTTC,CASSFASGNIQYF
TRBD1,TRBV15,NA,15,TRBJ2-1,TGTGCCACCAGCGCGCGGACAGGGAGATACAATGAGCAGTTCTTC,CATSARTGRYNEQFF
TRBD2,TRBV5-1,NA,16,TRBJ2-1,TGCGCCAGCAGCACAGGACTAGCGGGAGGGCCCAATGAGCAGTTCTTC,CASSTGLAGGPNEQFF
NA,TRBV27,NA,14,TRBJ1-6,TGTGCCAGCAGTGGCTCAGGTTATAATTCACCCCTCCACTTT,CASSGSGYNSPLHF
NA,TRBV29-1,NA,15,TRBJ2-1,TGCAGCGTTGAAGAGCGAGGGAGCTCCTACAATGAGCAGTTCTTC,CSVEERGSSYNEQFF
TRBD1,TRBV19,NA,12,TRBJ2-7,TGTGCCAGCCAGGGGGCTCTCTACGAGCAGTACTTC,CASQGALYEQYF
NA,TRBV7-9,NA,16,TRBJ2-5,TGTGCCAGCAGCCATTGGACAGCGACCCTACAAGAGACCCAGTACTTC,CASSHWTATLQETQYF
TRBD1,TRBV28,NA,17,TRBJ2-2,TGTGCCAGCAGGATAGACCGGACAGGACAGAACACCGGGGAGCTGTTTTTT,CASRIDRTGQNTGELFF
TRBD2,TRBV4-3,few,14,TRBJ2-7,TGCGCCAGCAGCCAGAGGCCGGGAGGGTACGAGCAGTACTTC,CASSQRPGGYEQYF
NA,TRBV9,once,14,TRBJ1-1,TGTGCCAGCAGCCCTGGTAGCGGCCACACTGAAGCTTTCTTT,CASSPGSGHTEAFF
TRBD1,TRBV6-1,NA,15,TRBJ1-1,TGTGCCAGCAGGAACCGGACAGGGGGCAGCACTGAAGCTTTCTTT,CASRNRTGGSTEAFF
NA,TRBV6-1,NA,15,TRBJ1-5,TGTGCCAGCAGTGAAACACGGGGGGGGTCTCAGCCCCAGCATTTT,CASSETRGGSQPQHF
TRBD2,TRBV9,NA,15,TRBJ2-2,TGTGCCAGCAGCGTGGTAGCGGGCAGCACCGGGGAGCTGTTTTTT,CASSVVAGSTGELFF
NA,TRBV18,once,15,TRBJ1-1,TGTGCCAGCTCAAGAACGGGACTCATGAACACTGAAGCTTTCTTT,CASSRTGLMNTEAFF
TRBD2,TRBV2,NA,14,TRBJ2-7,TGTGCCAGCAGGCTTGGACTAGAACTGATAGAGCAGTACTTC,CASRLGLELIEQYF
NA,TRBV19,few,16,TRBJ1-1,TGTGCCAGTACCGTACGGCGGCAGATTAGTAACACTGAAGCTTTCTTT,CASTVRRQISNTEAFF
NA,TRBV2,once,17,TRBJ1-5,TGTGCCAGCAGTGAAACCGGCTGGCAGACAAACAATCAGCCCCAGCATTTT,CASSETGWQTNNQPQHF
TRBD2,TRBV5-4,once,14,TRBJ2-3,TGTGCCAGCAGCCCCGGGACTAGCCCGGATACGCAGTATTTT,CASSPGTSPDTQYF